Listed below are T cell receptor beta chains from one sample, sequenced in a study of early T cells in non-severe SARS-CoV-2 infection. MiXCR, run by TCRdb on the 5' RACE reads, gives a single entry per CDR3 protein. The data contain tens of thousands of distinct CDR3 sequences, 3.6% of them singletons. The sequencing input was whole blood. The receptors originated from an adult who was a healthcare worker with PCR-confirmed SARS-CoV-2 infection or an uninfected control (not recorded which). Both conserved end residues are part of each CDR3. D genes are given only for firm matches. Part of the rows lack a size; the others show once, few, many or a class for expanded clones.

-	TRBV2	TRBJ2-2	TRBD1	TGTGCCAGCAGTGAGACAGGGATTGGCACCGGGGAGCTGTTTTTT	CASSETGIGTGELFF
many	TRBV11-2	TRBJ2-7	-	TGTGCCAGCAGCTTTACCGGCTCCGGCGAGCAGTACTTC	CASSFTGSGEQYF
many	TRBV20-1	TRBJ1-1	-	TGCAGTGCTAGAGATAAGAGGACAGAAACCATGAACACTGAAGCTTTCTTT	CSARDKRTETMNTEAFF
many	TRBV10-2	TRBJ2-1	TRBD1	TGCGCCAGCAGAAAGGGGGCGAGTCCCTACAATGAGCAGTTCTTC	CASRKGASPYNEQFF
medium-sized	TRBV20-1	TRBJ1-2	-	TGCAGTGCTAGAGATGTAACGGGGGGTTCTATGCGCTACACCTTC	CSARDVTGGSMRYTF
many	TRBV5-1	TRBJ2-7	-	TGCGCCAGCAGCTATGGGCAGATCACCGGTTACGAGCAGTACTTC	CASSYGQITGYEQYF
few	TRBV2	TRBJ2-4	TRBD2	TGTGCCAGCAGTGAAAGGACTAGCGGTAAAAACATTCAGTACTTC	CASSERTSGKNIQYF
once	TRBV10-2	TRBJ1-1	-	TGCGCCAGCCAGTACATGAACACTGAAGCTTTCTTT	CASQYMNTEAFF
many	TRBV15	TRBJ2-7	-	TGTGCCACCAGCTACGGAGGGCGCGAGCAGTACTTC	CATSYGGREQYF
once	TRBV12-3/TRBV12-4	TRBJ1-2	-	TGTGCCAGCAGTTTGTTGGGGAGTAACGGCTACACCTTC	CASSLLGSNGYTF
medium-sized	TRBV25-1	TRBJ1-3	-	TGTGCCAGCAGAGGTAGGGTGGCTGGAAACACCATATATTTT	CASRGRVAGNTIYF
-	TRBV28	TRBJ2-2	-	TGTGCCAGCGTCAGGAGCACCGGGGAGCTGTTTTTT	CASVRSTGELFF
-	TRBV7-9	TRBJ1-1	-	TGTGCCAGCAGCCGGCCCGGTGAAGCTTTCTTC	CASSRPGEAFF
many	TRBV28	TRBJ2-1	TRBD1	TGTGCCAGCAGTGCTGATAGGACAGGGTACAATGAGCAGTTCTTC	CASSADRTGYNEQFF
many	TRBV4-2	TRBJ2-5	-	TGTGCCAGCAGCCAGAGACAGGCCCAAGAGACCCAGTACTTC	CASSQRQAQETQYF
many	TRBV6-2/TRBV6-3	TRBJ2-6	-	TGTGCCAGCAAACTTCCGGAGGCTGGGGCCAACGTCCTGACTTTC	CASKLPEAGANVLTF
many	TRBV18	TRBJ1-1	-	TGTGCCAGCTCACCACAGGAAGGGGACGATGAAGCTTTCTTT	CASSPQEGDDEAFF